The 18 T cell receptor beta chains in this list originate from one sample, sequenced in a study of T cells after yellow fever vaccination. MiXCR was run by TCRdb on the 5' RACE reads, yielding one entry per CDR3 protein. Seen here are about 330,000 distinct CDR3 sequences, 8.1% observed once, and the top ten hold roughly 18%. The input for sequencing was PBMCs, taken more than 40 days after the first yellow fever vaccination. Source of these receptors: a man between 18 and 35 years old who received the YFV17D yellow fever vaccine.

The chain employs TRBV5-8 and TRBJ2-7; D may correspond to TRBD1 or TRBD2 (5 bases each). Looked up from germline, CDR1 is SGHTS and CDR2 is YDEGEE. CDR3 size: 16 residues. Trimming stripped 0 bases from V and 3 bases from J, with 16 bases between. The CDR3: CASSLEIGGLDYEQYF. The CDR3 DNA reads TGTGCCAGCAGCTTGGAAATTGGGGGATTGGACTACGAGCAGTACTTC.

This sequence joins TRBV5-5 and TRBJ1-1; 7 bases align to TRBD1. This CDR3 is built from 17 residues. V lost 4 bases and J lost 0; bases outside the gene matches: 12. Looked up from germline, CDR1 is SGHKS and CDR2 is YYEKEE (reference sequence). CDR3 bases: TGTGCCAGCAGCGGTCACCCCGGGACAGACATGAACACTGAAGCTTTCTTT. Translation: CASSGHPGTDMNTEAFF.

The V gene is TRBV4-3, the J gene TRBJ2-3; D perhaps matches TRBD2 (5 bases). The V end lost 1 base, the J end lost 6 bases, and 8 bases lay between the germline ends. The CDR3 has 13 amino acids. CDR1 is LGHNA and CDR2 is YSLEER in the germline V gene. The chain's CDR3 is CASSQVWRDTQYF. The CDR3 DNA is TGCGCCAGCAGCCAAGTGTGGAGGGATACGCAGTATTTT.

The V gene is TRBV15, the J gene TRBJ2-3, with 14 positions matching TRBD2. The V gene end was trimmed by 4 bases and the J gene end by 0 bases; junction bases not matched to a gene: 18. Germline lookup yields CDR1 LNHNV and CDR2 YYDKDF (reference sequence). The CDR3 runs 22 residues. The CDR3 is CATSTSPLGLAGARSSTDTQYF. The CDR3 DNA reads TGTGCCACCAGCACCAGTCCATTGGGACTAGCGGGGGCCCGATCTAGCACAGATACGCAGTATTTT.

This chain joins TRBV29-1 and TRBJ2-2; unclear D gene. Germline V lookup: CDR1 SQVTM, CDR2 ANQGSEA. Trimming shortened V by 3 bases and J by 1 base, and 6 bases separated the two germline ends. The CDR3 loop spans 13 amino acids. CDR3 protein: CSVDLENTGELFF. For the CDR3, the DNA is TGCAGCGTTGATCTTGAGAACACCGGGGAGCTGTTTTTT.

V and J are TRBV7-9 and TRBJ1-2, with TRBD1 as a possible D gene (6 bases). V lost 7 bases to trimming and J lost 7 bases, with 19 bases between them. Germline V CDR1 and CDR2: SEHNR, FQNEAQ (reference sequence). The CDR3 totals 14 residues. CDR3: CASTTGRGAGGYTF. The CDR3 nucleotides read TGTGCCAGCACCACTGGTCGGGGGGCCGGTGGCTACACCTTC. The full variable domain, its missing parts supplied by reference TRBV7-9 and TRBJ1-2, is DTGVSQNPRHKITKRGQNVTFRCDPISEHNRLYWYRQTLGQGPEFLTYFQNEAQLEKSRLLSDRFSAERPKGSFSTLEIQRTEQGDSAMYLCASTTGRGAGGYTFGSGTRLTVV.

This clonotype showed up many times. The J gene is TRBJ2-7, the V gene TRBV4-1; D is uncertain. CDR3 length equals 13 residues. V was cut by 0 bases and J by 3 bases, with 6 bases left in between. Germline loops: CDR1 MGHRA, CDR2 YSYEKL. The CDR3 loop is CASSQEASYEQYV. In DNA form, the CDR3 reads TGCGCCAGCAGCCAAGAGGCCAGCTACGAGCAGTACGTC.

DNA of the CDR3: TGTGCCAGCTCACCAACCGGGACAGGGGGCCCGAGTGTCCCGCAGTATTTT. It is translated as CASSPTGTGGPSVPQYF. The V and J genes are TRBV18 and TRBJ2-3; TRBD1 matches at 12 bases. From germline, CDR1 is KGHSH and CDR2 LQKENI. The ends lost 2 bases at V and 10 bases at J; junction bases unmatched: 13. The CDR3 sequence is 17 residues long.

There are a few counts of this clonotype. The V and J genes are TRBV4-3 and TRBJ1-2, with D possibly being TRBD1 (6 bases). Germline V gives CDR1 LGHNA, CDR2 YSLEER. The CDR3 contains 13 residues. The germline V and J ends were trimmed by 4 bases and 8 bases, with 14 bases remaining between them. CDR3 in DNA: TGCGCCAGCAGCCTAGGACAGAGTTCGGGCTACACCTTC. Translated, it gives CASSLGQSSGYTF.

J is TRBJ1-6 and V is TRBV7-8; possible D gene TRBD1, 5 bases. The CDR3 loop spans 15 amino acids. CDR1 and CDR2 from the germline V gene are SGHVS and FQNEAQ. V lost 7 bases to trimming and J lost 0 bases, with 10 bases between them. CDR3 sequence reads: CASISGSSYNSPLHF. The CDR3 DNA reads TGTGCCAGCATCTCAGGGAGCTCCTATAATTCACCCCTCCACTTT.

This clonotype came up a few times. The V call is TRBV24-1, the J call TRBJ2-3; 10 nucleotides align to TRBD2. V lost 3 bases to trimming and J lost 5 bases; unmatched junction nucleotides: 4. This CDR3 spans 15 amino acids. From germline, CDR1 is KGHDR and CDR2 SFDVKD. The chain's CDR3 is CATSDARTSGDTQYF. The CDR3 coding sequence is TGTGCCACCAGTGATGCCCGGACTAGCGGAGATACGCAGTATTTT.

The rearrangement links TRBV20-1 to TRBJ2-2, with 8 positions matching TRBD1. V shed 1 base, J shed 4 bases, and the junction held 11 bases outside the gene matches. The germline CDR1 and CDR2 sequences are DFQATT and SNEGSKA (reference sequence). The CDR3 contains 17 residues. Here the CDR3 DNA reads TGCAGTGCTAGAGCTGACAGGGGAGCTTCGGGCACCGGGGAGCTGTTTTTT. As protein: CSARADRGASGTGELFF.

The V and J genes are TRBV15 and TRBJ2-3; unclear D gene. Germline V gene data show CDR1 as LNHNV and CDR2 as YYDKDF (reference sequence). V lost 3 bases and J lost 2, with 12 bases in between. The length of the CDR3 is 15 residues. The CDR3 region is CATSSDIALTDTQYF. The DNA of the CDR3 is TGTGCCACCAGCAGCGACATAGCCCTCACAGATACGCAGTATTTT.

The V call is TRBV5-1, the J call TRBJ2-1, with D perhaps matching TRBD1 or TRBD2 (5 bases each). The CDR3 spans 16 residues. The V end lost 3 bases, the J end lost 0 bases, and 13 bases lay between the germline ends. Germline V gene data show CDR1 as SGHRS and CDR2 as YFSETQ. The CDR3 loop is CASSSFPGTSYNEQFF. Here the CDR3 DNA reads TGCGCCAGCAGCTCCTTCCCCGGGACCTCCTACAATGAGCAGTTCTTC.

This clonotype has a handful of counts. This chain joins TRBV5-1 and TRBJ1-2, with D tentatively TRBD1 (5 bases). CDR3 length: 16 residues. Trimming removed 2 bases from V and 2 bases from J, with 16 bases in between. Germline lookup yields CDR1 SGHRS and CDR2 YFSETQ. In nucleotides, the CDR3 is TGCGCCAGCAGCTTTTCCAGGGTCCAGGGCAACTATGGCTACACCTTC. The encoded protein is CASSFSRVQGNYGYTF.

This clonotype was counted only a few times. This chain joins TRBV7-8 and TRBJ1-4; 9 positions agree with TRBD1. V gave up 5 bases and J gave up 8 bases; unmatched junction bases: 3. The CDR3 length is 13 residues. Germline CDR1 and CDR2: SGHVS and FQNEAQ. The CDR3 DNA is TGTGCCAGCAGCAGGGACAGGGAGGAAAAACTGTTTTTT. Translated, it gives CASSRDREEKLFF.

This rearrangement joins TRBV20-1 to TRBJ1-5; D is unclear. V lost 0 bases and J 1 base, leaving 10 bases between the germline ends. The CDR3 contains 15 residues. Per germline, CDR1 DFQATT and CDR2 SNEGSKA (reference sequence). CDR3: CSARDPGRSNQPQHF. CDR3 coding DNA: TGCAGTGCTAGAGATCCCGGACGGAGCAATCAGCCCCAGCATTTT.

J is TRBJ2-5 and V is TRBV6-5; the D call may be TRBD1 or TRBD2 (5 bases each). This CDR3 is built from 14 residues. Trimming left V 1 base short and J 5 bases short, with 11 bases between. Germline V gives CDR1 MNHEY, CDR2 SVGAGI. The CDR3 DNA is TGTGCCAGCAGTTACTTGAGGGGTGTGGAGACCCAGTACTTC. This sequence encodes CASSYLRGVETQYF.